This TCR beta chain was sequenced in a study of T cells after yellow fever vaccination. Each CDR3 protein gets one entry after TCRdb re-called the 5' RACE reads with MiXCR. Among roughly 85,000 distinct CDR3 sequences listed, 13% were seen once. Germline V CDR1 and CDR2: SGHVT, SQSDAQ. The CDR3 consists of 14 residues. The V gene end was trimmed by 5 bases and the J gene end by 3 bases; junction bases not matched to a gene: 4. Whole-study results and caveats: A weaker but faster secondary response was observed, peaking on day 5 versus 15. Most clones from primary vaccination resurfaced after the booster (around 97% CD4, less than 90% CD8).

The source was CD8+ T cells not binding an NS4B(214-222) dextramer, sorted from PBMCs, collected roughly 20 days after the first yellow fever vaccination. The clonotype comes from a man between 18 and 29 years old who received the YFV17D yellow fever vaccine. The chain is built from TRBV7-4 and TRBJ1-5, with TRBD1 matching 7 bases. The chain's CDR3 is CASSADRVNQPQHF. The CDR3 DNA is TGTGCCAGCAGCGCCGACAGGGTCAATCAGCCCCAGCATTTT.